The T cell receptor beta chain under discussion was sequenced for a study of T-cell reconstitution after alpha-beta-depleted transplantation in children. Study conclusions and caveats: About two months after transplant, alpha-beta T cells reportedly came from several hundred expanded graft clones. Fresh T-cell production supplied most of the T-cell counts and diversity seen one year after transplant.

CDR3 length: 15 amino acids. Germline CDR1 and CDR2: DFQATT and SNEGSKA (reference sequence). Trimming removed 3 bases from V and 0 bases from J; junction bases left unmatched: 7. Unique molecular identifiers featured in how the TCRbeta library was prepared. TCRdb ran MiXCR on the PCR reads and lists one entry per CDR3 protein. This sample yields around 670,000 distinct CDR3 sequences, of which around 14% are seen a single time; 0.65% to 0.9% belongs to the top ten. This clonotype occurred many times. Its cognate antigen is unknown. The V gene is TRBV20-1, the J gene TRBJ2-7, with 8 bases identical to TRBD2. The source of this sequence is a girl aged 2-10 years with congenital amegakaryocytic thrombocytopenia, due to receive a stem cell transplant. Sequenced here: PBMCs, sampled before TCRalphabeta/CD19-depleted stem cell transplant. This CDR3 is CSASPQRGSSYEQYF. Written as DNA, the CDR3 is TGCAGTGCTAGTCCCCAGCGGGGGAGCTCCTACGAGCAGTACTTC.